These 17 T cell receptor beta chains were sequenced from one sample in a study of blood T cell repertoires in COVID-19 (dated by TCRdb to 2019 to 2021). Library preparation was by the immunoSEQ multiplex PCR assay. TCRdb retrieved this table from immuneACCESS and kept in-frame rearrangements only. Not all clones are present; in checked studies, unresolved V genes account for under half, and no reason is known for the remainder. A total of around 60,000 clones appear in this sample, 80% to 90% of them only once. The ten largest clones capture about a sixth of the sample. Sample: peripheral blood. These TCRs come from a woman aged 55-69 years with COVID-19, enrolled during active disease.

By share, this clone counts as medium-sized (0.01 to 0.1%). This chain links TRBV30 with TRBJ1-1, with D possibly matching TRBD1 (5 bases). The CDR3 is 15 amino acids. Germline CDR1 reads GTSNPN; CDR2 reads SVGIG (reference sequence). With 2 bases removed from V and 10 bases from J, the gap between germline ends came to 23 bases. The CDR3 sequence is CAWSSTTGQLDRAFF. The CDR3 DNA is TGTGCCTGGAGTTCCACCACAGGACAACTGGACCGAGCTTTCTTT.

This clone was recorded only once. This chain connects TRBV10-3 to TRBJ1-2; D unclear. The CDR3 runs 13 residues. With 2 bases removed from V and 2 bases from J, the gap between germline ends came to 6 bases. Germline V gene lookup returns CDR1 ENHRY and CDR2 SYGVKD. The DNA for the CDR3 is TGTGCCATCAGTGAGCTCGGGAACTATGGCTACACCTTC. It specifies CAISELGNYGYTF.

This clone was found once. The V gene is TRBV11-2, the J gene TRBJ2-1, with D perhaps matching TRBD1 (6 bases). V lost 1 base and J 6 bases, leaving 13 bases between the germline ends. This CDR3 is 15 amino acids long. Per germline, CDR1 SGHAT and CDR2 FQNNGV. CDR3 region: CASSLGSMGANEQFF. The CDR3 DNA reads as TGTGCCAGCAGCTTAGGATCTATGGGGGCCAATGAGCAGTTCTTC.

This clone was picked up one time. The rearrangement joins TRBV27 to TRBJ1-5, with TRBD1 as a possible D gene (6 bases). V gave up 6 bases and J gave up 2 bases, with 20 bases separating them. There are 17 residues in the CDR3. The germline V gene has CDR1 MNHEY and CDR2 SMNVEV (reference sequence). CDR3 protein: CASRQGRGYGRNQPQHF. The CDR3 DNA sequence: TGTGCCAGCAGACAGGGTAGGGGATATGGGCGCAATCAGCCCCAGCATTTT.

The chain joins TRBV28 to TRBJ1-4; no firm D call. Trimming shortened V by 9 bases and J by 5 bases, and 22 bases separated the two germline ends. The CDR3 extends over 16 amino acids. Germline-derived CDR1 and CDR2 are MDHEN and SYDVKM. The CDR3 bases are TGTGCCAGTTGCGTACCCTCTTTAGGTAGCAATGAAAAACTGTTTTTT. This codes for CASCVPSLGSNEKLFF.

CDR3 residues: CASKGTSGSHEQFF. In DNA, the CDR3 is TGTGCCAGCAAGGGGACTAGCGGGAGTCATGAGCAGTTCTTC. The rearrangement joins TRBV9 to TRBJ2-1, with 14 nucleotides matching TRBD2. Losses at the gene ends were 6 bases for V and 8 bases for J; bases not matched to a gene: 4. In germline, CDR1 is SGDLS, CDR2 YYNGEE. The CDR3 length is 14 residues.

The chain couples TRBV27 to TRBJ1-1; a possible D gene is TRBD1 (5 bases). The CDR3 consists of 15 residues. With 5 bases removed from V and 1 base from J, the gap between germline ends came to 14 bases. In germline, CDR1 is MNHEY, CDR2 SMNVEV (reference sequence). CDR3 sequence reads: CASSTFPGQNTEAFF. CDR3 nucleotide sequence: TGTGCCAGCAGTACTTTTCCAGGGCAGAACACTGAAGCTTTCTTT.

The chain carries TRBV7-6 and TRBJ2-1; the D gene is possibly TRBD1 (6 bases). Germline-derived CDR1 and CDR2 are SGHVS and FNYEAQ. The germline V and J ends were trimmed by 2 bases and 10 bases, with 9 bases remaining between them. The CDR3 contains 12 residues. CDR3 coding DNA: TGTGCCAGCAGCTTAACTAGGGGGGAGCAGTTCTTC. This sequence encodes CASSLTRGEQFF. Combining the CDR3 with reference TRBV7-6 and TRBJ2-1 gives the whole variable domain GAGVSQSPRYKVTKRGQDVALRCDPISGHVSLYWYRQALGQGPEFLTYFNYEAQQDKSGLPNDRFSAERPEGSISTLTIQRTEQRDSAMYRCASSLTRGEQFFGPGTRLTVL.

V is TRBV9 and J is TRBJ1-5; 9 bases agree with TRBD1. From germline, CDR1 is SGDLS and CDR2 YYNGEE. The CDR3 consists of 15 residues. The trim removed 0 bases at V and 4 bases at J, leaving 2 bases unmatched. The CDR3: CASSVGQGENQPQHF. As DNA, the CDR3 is TGTGCCAGCAGCGTAGGACAGGGGGAAAATCAGCCCCAGCATTTT. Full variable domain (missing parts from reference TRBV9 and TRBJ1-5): DSGVTQTPKHLITATGQRVTLRCSPRSGDLSVYWYQQSLDQGLQFLIQYYNGEERAKGNILERFSAQQFPDLHSELNLSSLELGDSALYFCASSVGQGENQPQHFGDGTRLSIL.

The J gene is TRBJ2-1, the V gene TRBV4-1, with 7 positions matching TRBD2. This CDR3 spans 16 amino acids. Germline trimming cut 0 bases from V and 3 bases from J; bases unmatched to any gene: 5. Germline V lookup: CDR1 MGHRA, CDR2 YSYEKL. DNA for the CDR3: TGCGCCAGCAGCCAAGAAATCGGCGGGAGCTACAATGAGCAGTTCTTC. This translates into CASSQEIGGSYNEQFF.

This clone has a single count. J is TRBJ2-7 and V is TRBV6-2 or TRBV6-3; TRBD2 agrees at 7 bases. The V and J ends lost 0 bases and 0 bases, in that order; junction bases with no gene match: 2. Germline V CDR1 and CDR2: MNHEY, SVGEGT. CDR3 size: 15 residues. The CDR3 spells CASSYSRDYSYEQYF. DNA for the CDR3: TGTGCCAGCAGTTACTCCCGGGACTACTCCTACGAGCAGTACTTC.

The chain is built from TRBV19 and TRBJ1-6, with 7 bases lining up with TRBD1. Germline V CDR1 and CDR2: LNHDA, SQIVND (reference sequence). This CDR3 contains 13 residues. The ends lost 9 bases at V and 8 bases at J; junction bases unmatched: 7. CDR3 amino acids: CASSGTGDSPLHF. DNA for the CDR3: TGTGCCAGCTCCGGAACAGGGGATTCACCCCTCCACTTT.

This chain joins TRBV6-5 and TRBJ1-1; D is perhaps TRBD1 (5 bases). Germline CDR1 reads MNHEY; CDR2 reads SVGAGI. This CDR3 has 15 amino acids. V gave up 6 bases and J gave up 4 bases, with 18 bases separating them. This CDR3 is CASRTAKGGTTEAFF. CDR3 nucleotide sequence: TGTGCCAGCAGAACCGCCAAGGGAGGGACCACTGAAGCTTTCTTT.

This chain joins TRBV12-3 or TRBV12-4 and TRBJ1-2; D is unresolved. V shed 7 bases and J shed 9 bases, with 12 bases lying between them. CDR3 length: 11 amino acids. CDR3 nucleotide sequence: TGTGCCAGCACCCGGGAGCGCCGCTACACCTTC. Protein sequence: CASTRERRYTF.

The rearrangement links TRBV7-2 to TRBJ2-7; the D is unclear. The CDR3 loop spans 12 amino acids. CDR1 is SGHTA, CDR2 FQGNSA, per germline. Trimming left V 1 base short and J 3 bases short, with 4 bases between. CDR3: CASSLDFYEQYF. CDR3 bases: TGTGCCAGCAGCTTAGACTTCTACGAGCAGTACTTC.

This CDR3 reads CASSKVEGAINYGYTF. The CDR3 region has the DNA TGTGCCAGCAGCAAAGTAGAGGGCGCCATTAACTATGGCTACACCTTC. V usage is TRBV21-1 and J usage is TRBJ1-2. TRBV21-1 is flagged as a pseudogene. The CDR3 spans 16 residues.

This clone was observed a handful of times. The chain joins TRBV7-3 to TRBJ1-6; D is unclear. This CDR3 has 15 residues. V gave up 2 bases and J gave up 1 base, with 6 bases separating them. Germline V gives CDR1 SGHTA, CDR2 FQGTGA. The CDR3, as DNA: TGTGCCAGCAGCTTACACGAGTCCTATAATTCACCCCTCCACTTT. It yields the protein CASSLHESYNSPLHF.